This T cell receptor (beta chain) was observed in a study of T cell changes during pregnancy in multiple sclerosis (dated by TCRdb to about 2019). As for the study more broadly: In women with multiple sclerosis, the researchers looked at how the T cell repertoire shifted as pregnancy progressed.

As regards this clone: This receptor's antigen is unknown. No clone much larger than this one lies a single base away; base qualities are absent.

V gives up 2 bases and J gives up 3 bases, and the segment between their germline ends measures 9 bases. From its cysteine to its phenylalanine, the CDR3 spans 14 amino acids. The retained sequence is limited to the CDR3, 42 bases, with the frame set at the first base. The CDR1 and CDR2 encoded by the germline V gene are KGHSH and LQKENI. Library prep was done by the immunoSEQ multiplex PCR assay. What TCRdb holds here is the immuneACCESS table cut down to in-frame rearrangements. Part of the clones is not present; checked against another copy, under half of the missing clones reflect an unresolved V gene, and the others are unexplained. The sample table records 28,000 or so clones; approximately 92% of these occur just once. The top ten hold approximately 0.77% of the sample.

The receptor chain draws on TRBV18 and TRBJ2-3; TRBD2 is a possible D gene, resting on 5 matching bases. The clonotype was recovered from a female donor with multiple sclerosis, enrolled in a pregnancy study. The sample consisted of CD4+ T cells from peripheral blood mononuclear cells, taken in the second trimester of pregnancy. The CDR3 region: CASSPVSGTDTQYF. The nucleotide sequence reads TGTGCCAGCTCACCAGTTTCGGGAACAGATACGCAGTATTTT.